The 16 T cell receptor beta chains listed next were all sequenced from one sample in a study of immune cell composition in non-small cell lung cancer. Normal lung sampling was at least 3 cm from the tumour, as distant as possible. The assay was immunoSEQ multiplex PCR, and TCRdb's table has in-frame clones only and misses some. The sample contains approximately 700 clones, 72% of which appear only once. The sample comprised non-adjacent lung tissue. Receptors originate from a human donor with non-small cell lung cancer.

This sequence joins TRBV19 and TRBJ1-2; D may be TRBD1 (5 bases). Trimming shortened V by 3 bases and J by 5 bases, and 13 bases separated the two germline ends. The V gene's germline CDR1 is LNHDA and CDR2 SQIVND (reference sequence). The CDR3 contains 14 residues. The CDR3: CASSIGTGGYGYTF. CDR3 nucleotides: TGTGCCAGTAGTATTGGGACGGGCGGGTATGGCTACACCTTC.

The chain is built from TRBV11-2 and TRBJ2-1, with 10 nucleotides matching TRBD2. The ends lost 4 bases at V and 6 bases at J; junction bases unmatched: 6. Germline CDR1 SGHAT, CDR2 FQNNGV. CDR3 length equals 15 residues. In DNA form, the CDR3 reads TGTGCCAGCAGCTACCGACTAGCGGGCTTCAATGAGCAGTTCTTC. This sequence encodes CASSYRLAGFNEQFF.

This chain uses TRBV4-1 with TRBJ1-6; D might be TRBD1 (5 bases). Germline V gene sequence: CDR1 MGHRA, CDR2 YSYEKL. The CDR3 is 16 amino acids. Between the trimmed V and J ends, which lost 0 bases and 9 bases, there was a span of 15 bases. CDR3 DNA: TGCGCCAGCAGCCAAGATAATAGCGTGGGGGGTTCACCCCTCCACTTT. Protein: CASSQDNSVGGSPLHF.

The rearrangement joins TRBV4-1 to TRBJ1-6, with D hard to call. CDR1 MGHRA and CDR2 YSYEKL come from the germline V gene. The CDR3 length is 18 residues. Trimming left V 0 bases short and J 0 bases short, with 12 bases between. DNA for the CDR3: TGCGCCAGCAGCCAAGATTTTGTACTGAGCTCCTATAATTCACCCCTCCACTTT. It yields the protein CASSQDFVLSSYNSPLHF.

This chain connects TRBV27 to TRBJ1-6; D is possibly TRBD1 (6 bases). Per germline, CDR1 MNHEY and CDR2 SMNVEV (reference sequence). Trimming took off 4 bases at V and 10 bases at J, with 20 bases between the two ends. The CDR3 has 16 amino acids. CDR3 DNA sequence: TGTGCCAGCAGTTCACTGGGACGCAGGGGAAACTCACCCCTCCACTTT. Residues: CASSSLGRRGNSPLHF.

The V and J genes are TRBV2 and TRBJ1-6; D is unresolved. Germline V gene lookup returns CDR1 SNHLY and CDR2 FYNNEI. This CDR3 is 13 amino acids long. V was pared by 3 bases and J by 2 bases, with 2 bases between. The CDR3 nucleotides read TGTGCCAGCAGTGAGGCCTATAATTCACCCCTCCACTTT. The encoded protein is CASSEAYNSPLHF.

This sequence joins TRBV28 and TRBJ1-3; possibly TRBD1 for D (6 bases). Per the germline V gene, CDR1 is MDHEN and CDR2 is SYDVKM. The CDR3 consists of 15 residues. V lost 6 bases to trimming and J lost 2 bases, with 14 bases between them. The CDR3 DNA follows: TGTGCCAGCAGCCCCGGGGGGCGCCCTGGAAACACCATATATTTT. This gives the protein CASSPGGRPGNTIYF.

The V call is TRBV7-9, the J call TRBJ2-3; no firm D call. The CDR3 is 16 residues long. From germline, CDR1 is SEHNR and CDR2 FQNEAQ (reference sequence). V lost 1 base and J 2 bases, leaving 13 bases between the germline ends. CDR3 sequence reads: CASSLGVFVATDTQYF. The DNA for the CDR3 is TGTGCCAGCAGCTTAGGAGTGTTTGTGGCCACAGATACGCAGTATTTT. The variable domain in full, completed from reference TRBV7-9 and TRBJ2-3, reads DTGVSQNPRHKITKRGQNVTFRCDPISEHNRLYWYRQTLGQGPEFLTYFQNEAQLEKSRLLSDRFSAERPKGSFSTLEIQRTEQGDSAMYLCASSLGVFVATDTQYFGPGTRLTVL.

As to this clone: Distinct nucleotide sequences in the sample also encode this CDR3. V and J are TRBV7-2 and TRBJ1-1; D remains ambiguous. The germline V gene encodes CDR1 SGHTA and CDR2 FQGNSA. CDR3 length: 16 residues. The ends were cut back, 7 bases at V and 1 base at J, with 19 bases in the middle. This CDR3 reads CASTPSGWQPNTEAFF. DNA of the CDR3: TGTGCCAGCACCCCCTCGGGCTGGCAGCCGAACACTGAAGCTTTCTTT.

The chain couples TRBV7-8 to TRBJ2-7, with unresolved D. Trimming stripped 0 bases from V and 2 bases from J, with 14 bases between. There are 16 residues in the CDR3. Germline CDR1 is SGHVS and CDR2 is FQNEAQ. CDR3 sequence: CASSLAHSAPAYEQYF. In DNA, the CDR3 is TGTGCCAGCAGCTTAGCGCACAGCGCCCCGGCCTACGAGCAGTACTTC.

The rearrangement uses TRBV30 and TRBJ2-6; D is unclear. Germline CDR1 reads GTSNPN; CDR2 reads SVGIG (reference sequence). V lost 1 base, J lost 2 bases, and 6 bases lay in between. The CDR3 consists of 14 residues. The CDR3 DNA follows: TGTGCCTGGAGTGAGGGTACTGGGGCCAACGTCCTGACTTTC. It is translated as CAWSEGTGANVLTF.

This clone was recorded a few times. The chain carries TRBV27 and TRBJ1-1; 7 positions match TRBD1. The CDR3 extends over 13 amino acids. V lost 6 bases and J lost 4; bases outside the gene matches: 5. Germline CDR1 reads MNHEY; CDR2 reads SMNVEV (reference sequence). CDR3 sequence reads: CASSDRVRTEAFF. The CDR3 DNA reads TGTGCCAGCAGCGACAGGGTACGCACTGAAGCTTTCTTT.

The J gene is TRBJ1-1, the V gene TRBV5-4; a weak D match, TRBD1 (6 bases). V lost 2 bases to trimming and J lost 4 bases, with 12 bases between them. This CDR3 contains 14 residues. The germline V gene encodes CDR1 SGHNT and CDR2 YYREEE (reference sequence). The CDR3 DNA reads as TGTGCCAGCAGCTTACAGGGAATGGGCACTGAAGCTTTCTTT. Amino acids: CASSLQGMGTEAFF.

CDR3 protein: CASSLDNEQFF. CDR3 nucleotides: TGTGCCAGCAGTCTCGACAATGAGCAGTTCTTC. V usage is TRBV28 and J usage is TRBJ2-1; D is ambiguous. CDR3 length: 11 amino acids. V lost 5 bases and J 5 bases, leaving 4 bases between the germline ends. Germline V gene sequence: CDR1 MDHEN, CDR2 SYDVKM. The full variable domain, completed using reference TRBV28 and TRBJ2-1, is DVKVTQSSRYLVKRTGEKVFLECVQDMDHENMFWYRQDPGLGLRLIYFSYDVKMKEKGDIPEGYSVSREKKERFSLILESASTNQTSMYLCASSLDNEQFFGPGTRLTVL.

The chain is built from TRBV5-1 and TRBJ2-3; the D is unclear. CDR1 is SGHRS and CDR2 is YFSETQ in the germline V gene. The V end was cut by 0 bases, the J end by 4 bases, with 12 bases between. The CDR3 covers 15 residues. CDR3 sequence: CASSLAPTVADTQYF. The DNA of the CDR3 is TGCGCCAGCAGCTTGGCCCCGACGGTGGCAGATACGCAGTATTTT.

To note about this clone: One junction end disagrees with the germline gene, perhaps due to a read error. The rearrangement uses TRBV7-9 and TRBJ2-1, with 9 bases matching TRBD2. This CDR3 contains 14 residues. CDR1 and CDR2 from the germline V gene are SEHNR and FQNEAQ (reference sequence). The CDR3: CASSLAGTYNEQFF. DNA of the CDR3: TGTGCCAGCAGCCTAGCGGGGACCTACAATGAGCAGTTCTTC.